This T cell receptor (beta chain) was recovered during a study of CD8+ T cells in alopecia areata. For the study at large: A regimen of oral tofacitinib, 5 to 10 mg twice daily, was given to treated patients.

RNA was isolated and reverse transcribed to cDNA, the sequencing template. Only in-frame clones appear in the TCRdb table, and some are missing; sequencing was by immunoSEQ multiplex PCR. Counted here are around 300,000 clones, 60% occurring once; the ten biggest clones make up around 0.92%. This clone is a singleton in its sample. V lost 0 bases and J lost 4, with 10 bases in between. CDR1 is SGDLS, CDR2 YYNGEE, per germline. The CDR3 consists of 14 residues. Treatment defined: oral pan-JAK inhibitor, 5-10 mg twice daily. Here the sequenced sample was CD4+ T cells sorted from blood, taken around week 54, from a patient treated with tofacitinib. The V call is TRBV9, the J call TRBJ1-1; D might be TRBD1 (5 bases). This TCR derives from a human donor with alopecia areata. The CDR3 nucleotides are TGTGCCAGCAGCGTAGACCCCAGGGCCACTGAAGCTTTCTTT. Residues: CASSVDPRATEAFF.